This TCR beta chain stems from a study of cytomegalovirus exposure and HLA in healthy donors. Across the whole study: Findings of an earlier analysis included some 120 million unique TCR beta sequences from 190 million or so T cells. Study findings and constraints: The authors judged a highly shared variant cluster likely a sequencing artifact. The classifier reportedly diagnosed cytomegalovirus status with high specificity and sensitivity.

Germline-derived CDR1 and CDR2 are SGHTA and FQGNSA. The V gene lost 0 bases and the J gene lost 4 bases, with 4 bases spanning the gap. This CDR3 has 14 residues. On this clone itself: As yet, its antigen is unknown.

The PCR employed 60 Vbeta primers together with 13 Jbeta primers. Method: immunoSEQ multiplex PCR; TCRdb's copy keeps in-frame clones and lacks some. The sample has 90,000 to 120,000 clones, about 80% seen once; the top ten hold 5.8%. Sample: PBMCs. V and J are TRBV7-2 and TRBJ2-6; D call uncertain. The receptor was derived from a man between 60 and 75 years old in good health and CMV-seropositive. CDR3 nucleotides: TGTGCCAGCAGCTTAGCCTCCGGGGCCAACGTCCTGACTTTC. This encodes CASSLASGANVLTF. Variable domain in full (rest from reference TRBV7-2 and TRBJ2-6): GAGVSQSPSNKVTEKGKDVELRCDPISGHTALYWYRQSLGQGLEFLIYFQGNSAPDKSGLPSDRFSAERTGGSVSTLTIQRTQQEDSAVYLCASSLASGANVLTFGAGSRLTVL.